The text below deals with one TCR beta chain. The junction had 14 bases not matched to a gene; V was cut back by 3 bases and J by 8 bases. CDR1 GTSNPN and CDR2 SVGIG come from the germline V gene (reference sequence). This CDR3 has 15 amino acids. The time point was: baseline, week 1 (first vaccination visit). The treatment is: pre-vaccination baseline after standard-of-care therapy. The data are from a study of a mutant IDH1 vaccine in newly diagnosed glioma. Study as a whole: Antecedent treatment encompassed radiotherapy, temozolomide, or their combination; the majority received both.

Sequencing was performed with immunoSEQ multiplex PCR; in TCRdb, only in-frame clones are kept and a portion is missing. The table records about 92,000 clones, approximately 83% of them present only once. The sample was PBMCs, taken from a glioma patient treated with radiotherapy, temozolomide or both. This clonotype was sampled from a woman between 45 and 60 years old with glioma. The J gene is TRBJ1-2, the V gene TRBV30; 8 bases agree with TRBD1. The CDR3 DNA is TGTGCCTGGAGGCTGACAGGGGCCCTAGGTCAGGGCTACACCTTC. It is translated as CAWRLTGALGQGYTF.